These T cell receptor beta chains were read from a single sample in a study of blood T cells in healthy people across ages. TCRdb fed the 5' RACE reads into MiXCR, producing one record per CDR3 protein. The data show 1.5 million to 2 million distinct CDR3 sequences, around 35% seen once. Sequences were obtained from blood. These TCRs come from a woman aged 25 to 39 in good health. CDR3s include the opening cysteine and the closing phenylalanine or tryptophan. A D gene is named only where the DNA matches it firmly. Clone size is not always given. Where it is, it says once, few, many or a class for expanded clones.

CDR3aa: CASTDREIGRYGYTF; CDR3nt: TGTGCCAGCACCGACAGGGAGATTGGGCGCTATGGCTACACCTTC; d_gene: TRBD1; j_gene: TRBJ1-2; v_gene: TRBV7-9; abundance: few
CDR3aa: CASSQGPYSYEQYF; CDR3nt: TGCGCCAGCAGCCAAGGCCCCTACTCCTACGAGCAGTACTTC; d_gene: .; j_gene: TRBJ2-7; v_gene: TRBV4-1; abundance: .
CDR3aa: CASRLRDGNQPQHF; CDR3nt: TGTGCCAGCAGGCTTCGGGACGGCAATCAGCCCCAGCATTTT; d_gene: .; j_gene: TRBJ1-5; v_gene: TRBV12-3/TRBV12-4; abundance: .
CDR3aa: CSARPGFLREAQETQYF; CDR3nt: TGCAGTGCCCGACCCGGGTTCCTGCGGGAGGCACAAGAGACCCAGTACTTC; d_gene: TRBD2; j_gene: TRBJ2-5; v_gene: TRBV20-1; abundance: .
CDR3aa: CSARTDRIGHGYTF; CDR3nt: TGCAGTGCTAGAACTGACAGGATCGGACACGGCTACACCTTC; d_gene: .; j_gene: TRBJ1-2; v_gene: TRBV20-1; abundance: .
CDR3aa: CSARDRTGNQPQHF; CDR3nt: TGCAGTGCTAGAGATCGGACAGGGAATCAGCCCCAGCATTTT; d_gene: TRBD1; j_gene: TRBJ1-5; v_gene: TRBV20-1; abundance: few
CDR3aa: CASSFQGARAEQYF; CDR3nt: TGTGCCAGCAGCTTCCAGGGGGCAAGGGCCGAGCAGTACTTC; d_gene: TRBD1; j_gene: TRBJ2-7; v_gene: TRBV6-5; abundance: .
CDR3aa: CASRRGMNTGELFF; CDR3nt: TGTGCCAGCCGCCGGGGCATGAACACCGGGGAGCTGTTTTTT; d_gene: .; j_gene: TRBJ2-2; v_gene: TRBV7-3; abundance: .
CDR3aa: CAAQGNTEAFF; CDR3nt: TGTGCCGCCCAGGGGAACACTGAAGCTTTCTTT; d_gene: .; j_gene: TRBJ1-1; v_gene: TRBV10-3; abundance: few
CDR3aa: CASSMRNRGHGYTF; CDR3nt: TGTGCCAGCAGCATGAGGAACAGGGGACATGGCTACACCTTC; d_gene: TRBD1; j_gene: TRBJ1-2; v_gene: TRBV28; abundance: .
CDR3aa: CASSLSYQGNQPQHF; CDR3nt: TGCGCCAGCAGCTTGTCTTACCAGGGCAATCAGCCCCAGCATTTT; d_gene: .; j_gene: TRBJ1-5; v_gene: TRBV5-1; abundance: .
CDR3aa: CSARPWTSGSAETQYF; CDR3nt: TGCAGTGCTAGACCCTGGACTAGCGGGAGTGCAGAGACCCAGTACTTC; d_gene: TRBD2; j_gene: TRBJ2-5; v_gene: TRBV20-1; abundance: few
CDR3aa: CASSRGGTLDQYF; CDR3nt: TGTGCCAGCAGCCGTGGGGGAACTCTAGACCAGTACTTC; d_gene: .; j_gene: TRBJ2-5; v_gene: TRBV7-9; abundance: few
CDR3aa: CSVRLTQYF; CDR3nt: TGCAGCGTGAGGCTTACGCAGTATTTT; d_gene: .; j_gene: TRBJ2-3; v_gene: TRBV29-1; abundance: many
CDR3aa: CASSLSGVHEQYF; CDR3nt: TGTGCCAGCAGTTTATCGGGGGTCCACGAGCAGTACTTC; d_gene: .; j_gene: TRBJ2-7; v_gene: TRBV28; abundance: .
CDR3aa: CASSRGTHEETQYF; CDR3nt: TGCGCCAGCAGCCGCGGGACTCACGAAGAGACCCAGTACTTC; d_gene: .; j_gene: TRBJ2-5; v_gene: TRBV4-1; abundance: .
CDR3aa: CASSQTGGKVVQHF; CDR3nt: TGTGCCAGCAGCCAGACGGGGGGGAAGGTGGTTCAGCATTTT; d_gene: .; j_gene: TRBJ1-5; v_gene: TRBV7-2; abundance: few
CDR3aa: CSVEWASGGGGYSEQFF; CDR3nt: TGCAGCGTTGAATGGGCTAGCGGGGGGGGTGGTTACAGTGAGCAGTTCTTC; d_gene: TRBD2; j_gene: TRBJ2-1; v_gene: TRBV29-1; abundance: few
CDR3aa: CASSATGEGTNEKLFF; CDR3nt: TGTGCCAGCAGTGCGACAGGGGAAGGGACTAATGAAAAACTGTTTTTT; d_gene: TRBD1; j_gene: TRBJ1-4; v_gene: TRBV27; abundance: few
CDR3aa: CSARGEDTGGKLFF; CDR3nt: TGCAGTGCTAGAGGGGAGGACACCGGGGGAAAACTGTTTTTT; d_gene: .; j_gene: TRBJ1-4; v_gene: TRBV20-1; abundance: .
CDR3aa: CASSLARGGSGTQYF; CDR3nt: TGTGCCAGCAGCTTAGCGAGGGGCGGATCCGGGACCCAGTACTTC; d_gene: .; j_gene: TRBJ2-5; v_gene: TRBV7-6; abundance: .
CDR3aa: CASSDGMGSKQYF; CDR3nt: TGTGCCAGCAGCGATGGTATGGGGTCAAAGCAGTACTTC; d_gene: .; j_gene: TRBJ2-7; v_gene: TRBV9; abundance: .
CDR3aa: CSAVTGIGNSPLHF; CDR3nt: TGCAGTGCTGTTACAGGGATTGGGAATTCACCCCTCCACTTT; d_gene: .; j_gene: TRBJ1-6; v_gene: TRBV20-1; abundance: .
CDR3aa: CSASGTGKGSPLHF; CDR3nt: TGCAGCGCTAGTGGGACAGGGAAGGGTTCACCCCTCCACTTT; d_gene: TRBD1; j_gene: TRBJ1-6; v_gene: TRBV20-1; abundance: few
CDR3aa: CSARGPGINSPLHF; CDR3nt: TGCAGTGCCAGGGGGCCAGGGATTAATTCACCCCTCCACTTT; d_gene: TRBD1; j_gene: TRBJ1-6; v_gene: TRBV20-1; abundance: .
CDR3aa: CASSFRLAGENEQFF; CDR3nt: TGCGCCAGCAGCTTTAGACTAGCGGGGGAAAATGAGCAGTTCTTC; d_gene: TRBD2; j_gene: TRBJ2-1; v_gene: TRBV5-1; abundance: few
CDR3aa: CASSLLAWADTQYF; CDR3nt: TGTGCCAGCAGTTTATTGGCCTGGGCAGATACGCAGTATTTT; d_gene: .; j_gene: TRBJ2-3; v_gene: TRBV28; abundance: .
CDR3aa: CASSPLQGAGSYNEQFF; CDR3nt: TGTGCCAGCAGCCCTTTGCAGGGCGCGGGCTCCTACAATGAGCAGTTCTTC; d_gene: .; j_gene: TRBJ2-1; v_gene: TRBV7-9; abundance: few
CDR3aa: CSGPGTGIGNEQFF; CDR3nt: TGCAGCGGACCAGGGACAGGGATCGGGAATGAGCAGTTCTTC; d_gene: TRBD1; j_gene: TRBJ2-1; v_gene: TRBV29-1; abundance: .
CDR3aa: CASRETGAKYNEQFF; CDR3nt: TGCGCCAGCAGAGAGACAGGGGCGAAGTACAATGAGCAGTTCTTC; d_gene: TRBD1; j_gene: TRBJ2-1; v_gene: TRBV4-1; abundance: .
CDR3aa: CASSLLTGGTYEQYF; CDR3nt: TGTGCCAGCAGCTTATTGACTGGCGGGACTTACGAGCAGTACTTC; d_gene: .; j_gene: TRBJ2-7; v_gene: TRBV7-2; abundance: few
CDR3aa: CSVEDRTSGSGETQYF; CDR3nt: TGCAGCGTTGAAGATAGAACTAGCGGGAGTGGGGAGACCCAGTACTTC; d_gene: TRBD2; j_gene: TRBJ2-5; v_gene: TRBV29-1; abundance: many
CDR3aa: CASSLYARQLNTEAFF; CDR3nt: TGTGCCAGCAGCTTATACGCCAGGCAGCTGAACACTGAAGCTTTCTTT; d_gene: .; j_gene: TRBJ1-1; v_gene: TRBV7-2; abundance: .
CDR3aa: CSVDRGSQETQYF; CDR3nt: TGCAGCGTTGATAGGGGCAGCCAAGAGACCCAGTACTTC; d_gene: .; j_gene: TRBJ2-5; v_gene: TRBV29-1; abundance: many
CDR3aa: CASSEMGKSEKLFF; CDR3nt: TGCGCCAGCAGTGAAATGGGGAAGAGTGAAAAACTGTTTTTT; d_gene: .; j_gene: TRBJ1-4; v_gene: TRBV10-2; abundance: .
CDR3aa: CASSLLRDANYGYTF; CDR3nt: TGTGCCAGCAGCTTGTTGAGAGACGCCAACTATGGCTACACCTTC; d_gene: .; j_gene: TRBJ1-2; v_gene: TRBV5-6; abundance: .
CDR3aa: CASSQVLAGGPDTQYF; CDR3nt: TGCGCCAGCAGCCAAGTACTAGCGGGAGGGCCAGATACGCAGTATTTT; d_gene: TRBD2; j_gene: TRBJ2-3; v_gene: TRBV4-1; abundance: few
CDR3aa: CSARGGDRAYNEQFF; CDR3nt: TGCAGTGCTAGAGGCGGGGACAGAGCTTACAATGAGCAGTTCTTC; d_gene: .; j_gene: TRBJ2-1; v_gene: TRBV20-1; abundance: few
CDR3aa: CASTLKGGSGYGYTF; CDR3nt: TGTGCCAGCACTTTAAAAGGGGGCAGTGGCTATGGCTACACCTTC; d_gene: TRBD1; j_gene: TRBJ1-2; v_gene: TRBV6-6; abundance: .
CDR3aa: CASSYGLGREQYF; CDR3nt: TGTGCCAGCAGTTACGGCCTTGGGCGCGAGCAGTACTTC; d_gene: .; j_gene: TRBJ2-7; v_gene: TRBV6-2/TRBV6-3; abundance: .
CDR3aa: CASKLLAGTTDTQYF; CDR3nt: TGTGCCAGCAAGCTACTAGCGGGGACCACAGATACGCAGTATTTT; d_gene: TRBD2; j_gene: TRBJ2-3; v_gene: TRBV27; abundance: .
CDR3aa: CASSLTSGVYTPGELFF; CDR3nt: TGTGCCAGCAGCTTGACTAGCGGGGTTTATACCCCCGGGGAGCTGTTTTTT; d_gene: TRBD2; j_gene: TRBJ2-2; v_gene: TRBV9; abundance: .
CDR3aa: CASSYPSGGVTDTRYF; CDR3nt: TGTGCCAGCAGTTACCCCAGCGGGGGGGTCACAGATACGCGGTATTTT; d_gene: TRBD2; j_gene: TRBJ2-3; v_gene: TRBV6-2/TRBV6-3; abundance: .
CDR3aa: CSARRSGRAEGEQFF; CDR3nt: TGCAGTGCTAGGAGGAGCGGGAGGGCCGAGGGAGAGCAGTTCTTC; d_gene: TRBD2; j_gene: TRBJ2-1; v_gene: TRBV20-1; abundance: once
CDR3aa: CASSSPPVNEQFF; CDR3nt: TGCGCCAGCAGCTCCCCCCCGGTCAATGAGCAGTTCTTC; d_gene: .; j_gene: TRBJ2-1; v_gene: TRBV5-1; abundance: .
CDR3aa: CASRPGERTEAFF; CDR3nt: TGTGCCAGCAGACCAGGGGAGCGCACTGAAGCTTTCTTT; d_gene: .; j_gene: TRBJ1-1; v_gene: TRBV6-5; abundance: once
CDR3aa: CASSLTGAGDPNEQFF; CDR3nt: TGTGCCAGCAGCTTAACAGGAGCGGGAGACCCCAATGAGCAGTTCTTC; d_gene: TRBD2; j_gene: TRBJ2-1; v_gene: TRBV7-3; abundance: .
CDR3aa: CASSSPGHSNQPQHF; CDR3nt: TGTGCCAGCTCATCACCCGGACATAGCAATCAGCCCCAGCATTTT; d_gene: .; j_gene: TRBJ1-5; v_gene: TRBV18; abundance: .
CDR3aa: CASSVGLADNEQFF; CDR3nt: TGTGCCAGCAGCGTAGGACTAGCGGACAATGAGCAGTTCTTC; d_gene: TRBD2; j_gene: TRBJ2-1; v_gene: TRBV9; abundance: .
CDR3aa: CASSQDLAGGTCEQYF; CDR3nt: TGTGCCAGCAGCCAAGACCTTGCAGGGGGGACCTGCGAGCAGTACTTC; d_gene: .; j_gene: TRBJ2-7; v_gene: TRBV4-2; abundance: .
CDR3aa: CASSYSLLAGSSYNEQFF; CDR3nt: TGTGCCAGCAGTTATTCCCTCCTAGCGGGCAGCTCCTACAATGAGCAGTTCTTC; d_gene: TRBD2; j_gene: TRBJ2-1; v_gene: TRBV6-2/TRBV6-3; abundance: .